The T cell receptor (beta chain) described here comes from a study of T-cell memory formation after mild COVID-19 (dated by TCRdb to the early 2020s). Background on the whole study: Most TCR sequence clusters were specific to one of the two donors. The cohort was made up of two young adult volunteers, one female and one male, who were previously healthy. In a couple of donors, T-cell clones that expanded and contracted after mild COVID-19 were followed by sequencing TCRalpha and TCRbeta repertoires longitudinally.

Sequencing used an Illumina NovaSeq 6000. TCRalpha and TCRbeta cDNA libraries were built by 5'RACE with constant-segment primers, adding sample barcodes and unique molecular identifiers. RNA was extracted from every sample with Trizol reagent. Amplification of the libraries took two PCR steps, and the second step added a second sample barcode plus Illumina TruSeq adapters. Sequencing of libraries was performed on an Illumina NovaSeq with 2 x 150 bp paired-end reads. Under the source paper's analysis protocol: The reads were demultiplexed and collapsed into UMI-guided consensus sequences using migec v1.2.7. Using mixcr v2.1.11, the UMI consensuses were aligned to TRA and TRB V and J templates and assembled into clonotypes. Expanded or contracted clonotypes were those called significant by both edgeR and NoisET, with noise models trained on biological replicates. For edgeR calls, the thresholds were a false discovery rate-adjusted p below 0.01 and a log2 fold-change of 1. As an exploratory analysis of dynamics, max-normalized trajectories of the 1000 most abundant clonotypes were examined by PCA with hierarchical clustering. Each responding clone was given a CD4 or CD8 phenotype based on the CD4+ and CD8+ repertoires, which had been sequenced separately. TCRdb trimmed the raw reads at Q25, called clones with MiXCR and kept productive beta chains. Here each entry gathers all rows of one CDR3 protein and keeps the most common genes and DNA. For this entry, the V and J calls and clone size follow TCRdb and not the study's own pipeline. Present in this sample are a few hundred thousand distinct CDR3 sequences, 8% to 10% of which were seen just once. The ten largest clones represent 20% to 25% of the sample.

The germline V gene supplies CDR1 SGHVS and CDR2 FNYEAQ. From cysteine to phenylalanine, the CDR3 is 15 amino acids long. Solely the CDR3 DNA is kept, with 45 bases framed from the first base. Trimming leaves V shorter by 1 base and J shorter by 3 bases, with the junction holding 4 bases beyond the gene matches. This clonotype was seen a few times. Its recognized antigen is unknown. The input lacks base qualities; no much larger clone sits a single base away. Ficoll-Paque density gradient centrifugation was used to isolate PBMCs. The investigation overall reported the following: Some responding clones were detected in pre-infection memory, which suggested that pre-existing cross-reactive memory T cells had joined the SARS-CoV-2 response. Contracting CD4+ clones were located mainly in the CM and EM memory subsets, whereas CD8+ clones were found to be enriched in EMRA. Clones contracting from day 15 to 85 had balanced CD4/CD8 phenotypes, while a second wave expanding from day 15 to 37 was biased towards CD4+. The study included only two mild cases, and larger cohorts that include severe cases with pre-infection samples were judged to be necessary. SARS-CoV-2 specificity of the second-wave clones peaking on day 37 was not confirmed.

Specimen: PBMCs or a T cell subset sorted from them (not recorded which). This TCR was sampled from a young man who had mild COVID-19 (a few samples of this study predate the infection). The sample titles of this study are shuffled in the database, so cell type and time point are left out; the donor was told from shared clones. The sequence joins TRBV7-6 to TRBJ2-7; TRBD2 matches 9 bases in the middle. This receptor carries the CDR3 CASSLGRTSDYEQYF. The nucleotide sequence is TGTGCCAGCAGCTTAGGCCGGACTAGCGACTACGAGCAGTACTTC.